Listed here are 10 T cell receptor beta chains from one sample, sequenced in a study of control samples from healthy donors and cancer patients (dated by TCRdb to about 2020). The library was built by means of the immunoSEQ multiplex PCR assay. This is the immuneACCESS table as TCRdb keeps it, with only in-frame sequences that have V and J called. A part of the clones is gone; compared with another copy, unresolved V genes explain less than half, and the rest is unexplained. Within this sample are more than 10,000 clones, with 85% to 95% of them counted one time only. The top ten constitute about an eighth of the sample. Sequences were obtained from PBMCs. The source of these receptors is a man aged 80 or over with lung cancer.

Remarks on this clone: Mismatch with germline at one junction end may stem from a read error. The sample has other DNA sequences that encode this CDR3 too. This CDR3 is CASTNWGSNTEAFF. For the CDR3, the DNA is TGCGCCAGCACCAACTGGGGGTCGAACACTGAAGCTTTCTTT. The rearrangement joins TRBV6-5 to TRBJ1-1; the D gene is possibly TRBD1 (5 bases). There are 14 residues in the CDR3. Germline CDR1 and CDR2: MNHEY and SVGAGI.

V and J are TRBV6-5 and TRBJ2-6; D uncertain. V lost 5 bases and J lost 4, with 12 bases in between. The germline gives CDR1 MNHEY, CDR2 SVGAGI. The CDR3 consists of 15 residues. The CDR3 DNA reads as TGTGCCAGCAGTCCCGATTTCCCCGGGGCCAACGTCCTGACTTTC. Amino acid sequence: CASSPDFPGANVLTF.

The chain carries TRBV19 and TRBJ1-2; D is unresolved. The V and J ends lost 5 bases and 5 bases respectively, with 6 bases between them. CDR3 length: 11 amino acids. The germline V gene has CDR1 LNHDA and CDR2 SQIVND (reference sequence). The CDR3 loop reads CASSPEYGYTF. The CDR3 DNA reads TGTGCCAGTAGTCCAGAATATGGCTACACCTTC.

The gene calls are TRBV9 and TRBJ2-7; TRBD1 agrees at 11 bases. Germline V gene sequence: CDR1 SGDLS, CDR2 YYNGEE. The CDR3 is 15 amino acids. V was pared by 10 bases and J by 2 bases, with 11 bases of the junction left unmatched. CDR3 in DNA: TGTGCCTCAGCGGTGGGACAGGGGGTGACCTACGAGCAGTACTTC. Translated, it gives CASAVGQGVTYEQYF.

The DNA of the CDR3 is TGCGCCAGCAGCTTCACGGGTGGCGATCAGCCCCAGCATTTT. Translating it yields CASSFTGGDQPQHF. This chain connects TRBV5-1 to TRBJ1-5; D call uncertain. The CDR3 contains 14 residues. V lost 2 bases to trimming and J lost 5 bases, with 11 bases between them. The V gene's germline CDR1 is SGHRS and CDR2 YFSETQ.

This chain joins TRBV4-1 and TRBJ1-1, with D possibly TRBD1 on 6 matching bases. Germline CDR1 is MGHRA and CDR2 is YSYEKL. Trimming pared 1 base from V and 6 bases from J, leaving 15 bases between. This CDR3 has 15 residues. The CDR3 reads CASSQGPDSYSEAFF. In nucleotides, the CDR3 is TGCGCCAGCAGCCAAGGCCCGGACAGCTATTCTGAAGCTTTCTTT.

V and J are TRBV7-2 and TRBJ1-2; 7 bases fit TRBD1. The CDR3 contains 13 residues. CDR1 is SGHTA and CDR2 is FQGNSA in the germline V gene. Germline trimming cut 5 bases from V and 3 bases from J; bases unmatched to any gene: 3. Here the CDR3 reads CASSTRGDYGYTF. The CDR3 DNA is TGTGCCAGCAGCACCAGGGGGGACTATGGCTACACCTTC.

The chain couples TRBV15 to TRBJ1-1; 7 nucleotides align to TRBD1. Germline assignment: CDR1 LNHNV and CDR2 YYDKDF (reference sequence). V shed 3 bases, J shed 4 bases, and the junction held 5 bases outside the gene matches. The CDR3 covers 14 residues. For the CDR3, the DNA is TGTGCCACCAGCAGGCTCGGACAGGCCACTGAAGCTTTCTTT. Protein sequence: CATSRLGQATEAFF. Complete variable domain (other parts from reference TRBV15 and TRBJ1-1): DAMVIQNPRYQVTQFGKPVTLSCSQTLNHNVMYWYQQKSSQAPKLLFHYYDKDFNNEADTPDNFQSRRPNTSFCFLDIRSPGLGDTAMYLCATSRLGQATEAFFGQGTRLTVV.

The J gene is TRBJ1-1, the V gene TRBV6-5; TRBD1 might be the D (5 bases). Per the germline V gene, CDR1 is MNHEY and CDR2 is SVGAGI. V lost 0 bases, J lost 5 bases, and 13 bases lay in between. CDR3 length: 15 amino acids. CDR3 region: CASSYSTGVRTEAFF. The CDR3 coding sequence is TGTGCCAGCAGTTACTCGACGGGGGTGCGGACTGAAGCTTTCTTT.

The chain links TRBV9 to TRBJ1-2; D ambiguous. The CDR3 totals 14 residues. The germline V gene encodes CDR1 SGDLS and CDR2 YYNGEE. V lost 4 bases and J lost 6, with 16 bases in between. The CDR3 protein is CASSMLTLRDGYTF. As DNA, the CDR3 is TGTGCCAGCAGCATGCTGACTTTACGGGATGGCTACACCTTC.